This passage covers 13 T cell receptor beta chains from one sample sequenced in a study of T cell clones after liver transplantation (dated by TCRdb to the late 2010s). Library prep was done by the immunoSEQ multiplex PCR assay. What TCRdb holds here is the immuneACCESS table cut down to in-frame rearrangements. Part of the clones is not present; checked against another copy, under half of the missing clones reflect an unresolved V gene, and the others are unexplained. Across this sample there are more than 9,000 clones, with about 78% seen only once. The ten largest clones add up to 45% to 60% of the sample. Sequenced here: CD8+ T cells from blood, sampled at the 22-month timepoint. The receptors originated from a human patient who received a liver transplant. Post transplant, some T cells may arise from the graft donor.

CDR3 DNA: TGTGCCAGCAGTGAGGACCGGCAGTCTGGAAACACCATATATTTT. Translation gives CASSEDRQSGNTIYF. The chain joins TRBV2 to TRBJ1-3; D gene unclear. The CDR3 spans 15 residues. CDR1 SNHLY and CDR2 FYNNEI come from the germline V gene. Trimming shortened V by 3 bases and J by 1 base, and 10 bases separated the two germline ends.

This chain links TRBV28 with TRBJ1-5, with D hard to call. The germline V gene encodes CDR1 MDHEN and CDR2 SYDVKM. V shed 8 bases and J shed 2 bases, with 16 bases lying between them. The CDR3 sequence is 15 residues long. CDR3 loop: CASSASRMGNQPQHF. DNA of the CDR3: TGTGCCAGCTCGGCGTCCCGGATGGGCAATCAGCCCCAGCATTTT.

The sample holds one count of this clone. The chain employs TRBV5-5 and TRBJ1-1; tentative D call: TRBD1 (5 bases). The CDR3 runs 13 residues. Trimming shortened V by 2 bases and J by 3 bases, and 8 bases separated the two germline ends. The germline V gene has CDR1 SGHKS and CDR2 YYEKEE (reference sequence). CDR3 amino acids: CASSLWGYTEAFF. The DNA for the CDR3 is TGTGCCAGCAGCTTATGGGGGTACACTGAAGCTTTCTTT.

The chain is built from TRBV5-6 and TRBJ2-1; no firm D call. The CDR3 has 11 residues. Trimming took 4 bases from V and 6 from J, leaving 5 bases between them. Germline V gives CDR1 SGHDT, CDR2 YYEEEE. CDR3 coding DNA: TGTGCCAGCAGCCTGGCCAATGAGCAGTTCTTC. This sequence encodes CASSLANEQFF.

The CDR3 DNA is TGTGCCAGTAGTATAGTCTTAGGGCCCGGGGAGCTGTTTTTT. This gives the protein CASSIVLGPGELFF. The J gene is TRBJ2-2, the V gene TRBV19; D is unresolved. CDR3 length: 14 residues. Germline CDR1 and CDR2: LNHDA and SQIVND (reference sequence). Trimming shortened V by 1 base and J by 6 bases, and 9 bases separated the two germline ends.

The V call is TRBV27, the J call TRBJ1-1; D is uncertain. Germline loops: CDR1 MNHEY, CDR2 SMNVEV (reference sequence). Trimming shortened V by 5 bases and J by 4 bases, and 11 bases separated the two germline ends. This CDR3 is 13 amino acids long. In nucleotides, the CDR3 is TGTGCCAGCAGTCTGGGGATACTCACTGAAGCTTTCTTT. Translation: CASSLGILTEAFF.

The chain recombines TRBV10-3 with TRBJ1-3; the match to TRBD1 covers 7 bases. The CDR3 loop spans 16 amino acids. From germline, CDR1 is ENHRY and CDR2 SYGVKD. V lost 2 bases and J lost 0; bases outside the gene matches: 4. CDR3 bases: TGTGCCATCAGTGAGGAACAGGGGAACTCTGGAAACACCATATATTTT. Residues: CAISEEQGNSGNTIYF.

The rearrangement links TRBV9 to TRBJ2-2; the match to TRBD1 covers 12 bases. Germline CDR1 SGDLS, CDR2 YYNGEE. Germline trimming cut 5 bases from V and 7 bases from J; bases unmatched to any gene: 9. The CDR3 runs 16 residues. CDR3 sequence: CASSPPGTGGHGELFF. The CDR3, as DNA: TGTGCCAGCAGTCCTCCCGGGACAGGGGGCCACGGGGAGCTGTTTTTT. Using reference TRBV9 and TRBJ2-2 for the parts outside the CDR3, the full variable domain is DSGVTQTPKHLITATGQRVTLRCSPRSGDLSVYWYQQSLDQGLQFLIQYYNGEERAKGNILERFSAQQFPDLHSELNLSSLELGDSALYFCASSPPGTGGHGELFFGEGSRLTVL.

The V call is TRBV7-9, the J call TRBJ1-2, with 11 bases matching TRBD1. Trimming at V came to 1 base and at J to 4 bases, leaving 5 bases not matched to a gene. The CDR3 extends over 16 amino acids. The V gene's germline CDR1 is SEHNR and CDR2 FQNEAQ (reference sequence). CDR3 in amino acids: CASSLVGQGASYGYTF. The CDR3 region has the DNA TGTGCCAGCAGCTTAGTAGGACAGGGGGCCTCCTATGGCTACACCTTC. Supplemented by reference TRBV7-9 and TRBJ1-2, the full variable domain reads DTGVSQNPRHKITKRGQNVTFRCDPISEHNRLYWYRQTLGQGPEFLTYFQNEAQLEKSRLLSDRFSAERPKGSFSTLEIQRTEQGDSAMYLCASSLVGQGASYGYTFGSGTRLTVV.

This clone has just a few counts. The chain joins TRBV10-2 to TRBJ1-1; no firm D call. Per the germline V gene, CDR1 is WSHSY and CDR2 is SAAADI. The ends were cut back, 3 bases at V and 4 bases at J, with 12 bases in the middle. The CDR3 runs to 14 residues. The CDR3 nucleotides read TGCGCCAGCAGTGATGACCTCGCGCGCACTGAAGCTTTCTTT. Its translation is CASSDDLARTEAFF.

The chain employs TRBV6-6 and TRBJ2-1; 10 bases agree with TRBD2. Trimming took 5 bases from V and 3 from J; bases not matched to a gene: 4. This CDR3 is 15 amino acids long. CDR1 is MNHNY, CDR2 SVGAGI, per germline (reference sequence). The CDR3: CASSNSGGLYNEQFF. The CDR3 region has the DNA TGTGCCAGCAGTAATAGCGGGGGGCTCTACAATGAGCAGTTCTTC.

This CDR3 is CASSSSYEQYF. Here the CDR3 DNA reads TGTGCCAGCAGTAGTTCCTACGAGCAGTACTTC. The chain has TRBV27 and TRBJ2-7; D is ambiguous. The V gene's germline CDR1 is MNHEY and CDR2 SMNVEV (reference sequence). The CDR3 covers 11 residues. V lost 5 bases, J lost 1 base, and 3 bases lay in between.

The chain uses TRBV4-1 and TRBJ2-7, with D unclear. The CDR3 loop spans 12 amino acids. Germline CDR1 is MGHRA and CDR2 is YSYEKL. Trimming removed 4 bases at V and 2 bases at J, with 6 bases between. The CDR3 here is CASSPGTYEQYF. CDR3 DNA: TGCGCCAGCAGCCCTGGAACCTACGAGCAGTACTTC.